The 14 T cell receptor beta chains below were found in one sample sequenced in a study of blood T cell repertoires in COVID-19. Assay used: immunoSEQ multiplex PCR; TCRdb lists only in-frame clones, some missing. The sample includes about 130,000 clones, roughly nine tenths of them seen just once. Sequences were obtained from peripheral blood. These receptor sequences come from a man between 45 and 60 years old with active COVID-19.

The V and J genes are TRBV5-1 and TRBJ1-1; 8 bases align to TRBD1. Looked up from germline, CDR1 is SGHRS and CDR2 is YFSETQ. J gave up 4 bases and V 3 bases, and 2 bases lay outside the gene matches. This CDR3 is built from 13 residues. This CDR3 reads CASSSGQGTEAFF. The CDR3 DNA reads TGCGCCAGCAGCTCCGGACAGGGCACTGAAGCTTTCTTT.

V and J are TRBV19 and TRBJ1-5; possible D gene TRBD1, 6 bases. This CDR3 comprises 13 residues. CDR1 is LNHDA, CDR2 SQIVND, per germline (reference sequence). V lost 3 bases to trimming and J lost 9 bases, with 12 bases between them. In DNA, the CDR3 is TGTGCCAGTAGTATGGACAGTCCGGGGCCCCAGCATTTT. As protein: CASSMDSPGPQHF.

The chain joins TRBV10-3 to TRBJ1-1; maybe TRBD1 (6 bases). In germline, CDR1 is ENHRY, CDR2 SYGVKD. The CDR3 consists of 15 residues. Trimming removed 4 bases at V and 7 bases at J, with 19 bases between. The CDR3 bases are TGTGCCATCAGTGCTTCTTTTGGGGGCCTGGATGAAGCTTTCTTT. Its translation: CAISASFGGLDEAFF.

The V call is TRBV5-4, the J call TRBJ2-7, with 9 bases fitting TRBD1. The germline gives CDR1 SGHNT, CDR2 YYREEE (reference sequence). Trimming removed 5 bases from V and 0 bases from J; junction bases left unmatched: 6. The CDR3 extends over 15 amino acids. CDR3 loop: CASSRDRASSYEQYF. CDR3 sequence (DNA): TGTGCCAGCAGTCGGGACAGGGCCTCCTCCTACGAGCAGTACTTC.

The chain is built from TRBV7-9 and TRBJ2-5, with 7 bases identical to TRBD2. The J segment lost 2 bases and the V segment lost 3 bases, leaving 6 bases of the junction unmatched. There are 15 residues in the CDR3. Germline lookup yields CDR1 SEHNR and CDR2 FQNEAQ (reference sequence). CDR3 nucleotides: TGTGCCAGCAGCTTGGCGGGCGGGAGTCAAGAGACCCAGTACTTC. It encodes CASSLAGGSQETQYF.

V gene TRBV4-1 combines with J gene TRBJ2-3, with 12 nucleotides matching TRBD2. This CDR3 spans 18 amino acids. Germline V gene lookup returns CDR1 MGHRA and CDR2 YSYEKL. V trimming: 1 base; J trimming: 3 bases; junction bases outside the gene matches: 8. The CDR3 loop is CASSQASGGARATDTQYF. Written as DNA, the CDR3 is TGCGCCAGCAGCCAAGCTAGCGGGGGGGCCAGGGCAACAGATACGCAGTATTTT.

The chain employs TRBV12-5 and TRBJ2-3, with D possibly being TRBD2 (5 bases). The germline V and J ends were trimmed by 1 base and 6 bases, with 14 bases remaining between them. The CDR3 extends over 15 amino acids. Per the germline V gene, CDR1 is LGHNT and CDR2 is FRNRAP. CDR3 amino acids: CASGLGLPGEDTQYF. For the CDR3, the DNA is TGTGCTAGTGGTTTGGGCCTCCCTGGGGAGGATACGCAGTATTTT.

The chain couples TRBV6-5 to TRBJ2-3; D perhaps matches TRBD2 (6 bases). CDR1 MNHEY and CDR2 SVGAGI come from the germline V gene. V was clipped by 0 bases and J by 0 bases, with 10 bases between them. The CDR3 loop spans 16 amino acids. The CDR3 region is CASSYSGGASTDTQYF. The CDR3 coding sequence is TGTGCCAGCAGTTACTCGGGCGGGGCGAGCACAGATACGCAGTATTTT.

CDR3 DNA sequence: TGTGCCAGCAGCTTCGGACAGAATGGCAATGAGCAGTTCTTC. Residues: CASSFGQNGNEQFF. This chain links TRBV7-2 with TRBJ2-1; D is perhaps TRBD1 (6 bases). There are 14 residues in the CDR3. Germline V gene sequence: CDR1 SGHTA, CDR2 FQGNSA. Trimming left V 3 bases short and J 6 bases short, with 12 bases between.

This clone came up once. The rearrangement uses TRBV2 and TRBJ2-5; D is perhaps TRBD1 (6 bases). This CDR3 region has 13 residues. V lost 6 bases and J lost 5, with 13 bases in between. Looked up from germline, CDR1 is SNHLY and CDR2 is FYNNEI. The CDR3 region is CASRLTGFETQYF. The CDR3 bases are TGTGCCAGCAGGCTCACAGGGTTTGAGACCCAGTACTTC.

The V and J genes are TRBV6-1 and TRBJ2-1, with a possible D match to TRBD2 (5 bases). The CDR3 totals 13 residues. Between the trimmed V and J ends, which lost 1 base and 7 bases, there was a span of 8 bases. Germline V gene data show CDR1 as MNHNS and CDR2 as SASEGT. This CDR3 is CASSEVRGNEQFF. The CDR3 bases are TGTGCCAGCAGTGAAGTGAGAGGGAATGAGCAGTTCTTC.

The CDR3, as DNA: TGTGCCAGCAGTTCCCAACGAAACAGGGGCGTGGGAGAGCAGTACTTC. This gives the protein CASSSQRNRGVGEQYF. The chain uses TRBV27 and TRBJ2-7; 7 bases line up with TRBD1. Germline trimming cut 4 bases from V and 7 bases from J; bases unmatched to any gene: 16. This CDR3 spans 16 amino acids. Per germline, CDR1 MNHEY and CDR2 SMNVEV (reference sequence).

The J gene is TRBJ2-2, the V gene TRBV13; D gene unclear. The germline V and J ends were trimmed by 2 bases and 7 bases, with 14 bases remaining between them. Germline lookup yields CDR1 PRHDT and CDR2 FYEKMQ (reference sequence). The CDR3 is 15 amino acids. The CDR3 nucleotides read TGTGCCAGCAGCTTAACCCAGGCTGCGCACGGGGAGCTGTTTTTT. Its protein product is CASSLTQAAHGELFF.

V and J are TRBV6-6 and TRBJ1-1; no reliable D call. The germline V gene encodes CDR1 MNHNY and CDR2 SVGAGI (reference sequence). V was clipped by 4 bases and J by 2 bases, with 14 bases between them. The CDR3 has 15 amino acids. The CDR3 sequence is CASSFLSGDNTEAFF. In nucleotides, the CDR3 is TGTGCCAGCAGTTTCCTGTCTGGAGACAACACTGAAGCTTTCTTT.